The T cell receptor beta chain under discussion was sequenced for a study of cytomegalovirus exposure and HLA in healthy donors. Looking at the study overall: It was reported in a later analysis that the 100 to 150 validation repertoires used the same platform as the roughly 640 first-cohort repertoires.

Overall study findings and caveats: Subsequent analysis revealed that first-cohort TCR clusters tended to co-occur in the 120 or so validation repertoires. Associated with cytomegalovirus, according to the listing, were around 160 TCR beta chains.

The data were produced by immunoSEQ multiplex PCR, yet TCRdb's version contains in-frame clones alone and is incomplete. The data show 130,000 to 150,000 clones, around 85% seen once. The donors formed part of the roughly 120-subject validation cohort, distinct from the roughly 630-subject first cohort. Note on this clone: Its antigen is currently unknown.

The CDR3 consists of 16 residues. Germline V gene sequence: CDR1 MDHEN, CDR2 SYDVKM. V was pared by 6 bases and J by 6 bases, with 11 bases of the junction left unmatched. The clonotype was recovered from a man aged 18 to 30 in good health and CMV-seronegative. Source material: PBMCs. The chain employs TRBV28 and TRBJ2-1, with 10 bases aligning to TRBD2. CDR3 sequence (DNA): TGTGCCAGCAGCCCAGCGGGAGGGCCTTTAACCAATGAGCAGTTCTTC. Its protein product is CASSPAGGPLTNEQFF.